This TCR beta chain was captured in a study of OX40 agonist ivuxolimab in advanced cancers. Clones were sequenced by immunoSEQ multiplex PCR, and TCRdb holds only the in-frame ones, with some missing. The table lists tens of thousands of clones, about four fifths of them singletons. The sequenced sample was CD4+ or CD8+ T cells sorted from blood, obtained in a trial of the OX40 agonist ivuxolimab. This receptor was taken from an adult with an advanced solid tumor such as melanoma, head and neck, liver or kidney cancer.

CDR3 in amino acids: CASSLDRGKLFF. The CDR3 DNA reads as TGTGCCAGCAGCTTGGACAGGGGGAAACTGTTTTTT. V and J are TRBV7-9 and TRBJ1-4, with 10 nucleotides matching TRBD1. Germline lookup yields CDR1 SEHNR and CDR2 FQNEAQ (reference sequence). The CDR3 is 12 amino acids. With V trimmed by 3 bases and J by 11 bases, 0 bases remained unmatched.